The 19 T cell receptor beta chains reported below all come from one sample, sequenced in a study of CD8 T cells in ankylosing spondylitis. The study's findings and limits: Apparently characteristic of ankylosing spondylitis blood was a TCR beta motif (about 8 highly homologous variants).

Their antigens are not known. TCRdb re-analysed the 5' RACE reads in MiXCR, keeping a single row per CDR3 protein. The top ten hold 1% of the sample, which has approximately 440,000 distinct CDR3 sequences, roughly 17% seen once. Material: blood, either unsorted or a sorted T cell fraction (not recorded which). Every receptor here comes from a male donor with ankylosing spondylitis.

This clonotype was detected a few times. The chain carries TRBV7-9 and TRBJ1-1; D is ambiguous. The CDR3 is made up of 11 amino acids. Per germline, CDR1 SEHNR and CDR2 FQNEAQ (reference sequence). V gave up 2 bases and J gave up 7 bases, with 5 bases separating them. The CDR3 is CASSLTDEAFF. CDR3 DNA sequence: TGTGCCAGCAGCTTAACCGATGAAGCTTTCTTT.

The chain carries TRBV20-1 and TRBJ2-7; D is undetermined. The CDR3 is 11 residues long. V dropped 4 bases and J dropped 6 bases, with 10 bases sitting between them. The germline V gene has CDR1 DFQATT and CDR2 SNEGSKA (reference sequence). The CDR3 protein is CSATDRREQYF. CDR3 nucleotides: TGCAGTGCTACGGACCGGCGCGAGCAGTACTTC.

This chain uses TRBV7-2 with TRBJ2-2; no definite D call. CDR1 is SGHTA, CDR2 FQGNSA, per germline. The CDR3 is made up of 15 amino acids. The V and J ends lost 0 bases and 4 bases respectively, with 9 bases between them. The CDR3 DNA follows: TGTGCCAGCAGCTTAGCGCTAGGGTCCACCGGGGAGCTGTTTTTT. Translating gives CASSLALGSTGELFF.

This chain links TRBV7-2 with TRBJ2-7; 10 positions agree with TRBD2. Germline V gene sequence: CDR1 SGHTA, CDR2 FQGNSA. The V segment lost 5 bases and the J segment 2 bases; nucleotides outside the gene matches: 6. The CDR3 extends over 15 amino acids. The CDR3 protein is CASSPVAGGPYEQYF. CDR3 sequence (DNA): TGTGCCAGCAGCCCTGTAGCGGGAGGACCCTACGAGCAGTACTTC. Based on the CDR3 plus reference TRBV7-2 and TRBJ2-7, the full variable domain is GAGVSQSPSNKVTEKGKDVELRCDPISGHTALYWYRQSLGQGLEFLIYFQGNSAPDKSGLPSDRFSAERTGGSVSTLTIQRTQQEDSAVYLCASSPVAGGPYEQYFGPGTRLTVT.

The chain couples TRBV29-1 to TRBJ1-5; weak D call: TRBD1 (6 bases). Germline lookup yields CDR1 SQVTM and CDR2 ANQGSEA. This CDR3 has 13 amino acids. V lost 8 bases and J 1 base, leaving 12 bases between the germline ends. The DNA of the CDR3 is TGCAGCAAATCCCAGGGGAGCAATCAGCCCCAGCATTTT. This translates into CSKSQGSNQPQHF.

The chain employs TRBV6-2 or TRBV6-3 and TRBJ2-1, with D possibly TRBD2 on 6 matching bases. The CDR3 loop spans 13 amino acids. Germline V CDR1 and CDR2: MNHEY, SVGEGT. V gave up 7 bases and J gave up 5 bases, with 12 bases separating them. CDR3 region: CASIRDSNNEQFF. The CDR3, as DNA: TGTGCCAGCATCAGGGACTCGAACAATGAGCAGTTCTTC.

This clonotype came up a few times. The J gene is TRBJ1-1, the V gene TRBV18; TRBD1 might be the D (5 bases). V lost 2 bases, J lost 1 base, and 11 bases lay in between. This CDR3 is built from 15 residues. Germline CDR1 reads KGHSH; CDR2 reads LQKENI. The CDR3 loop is CASSPWLQGNTEAFF. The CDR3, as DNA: TGTGCCAGCTCACCATGGCTTCAGGGGAACACTGAAGCTTTCTTT.

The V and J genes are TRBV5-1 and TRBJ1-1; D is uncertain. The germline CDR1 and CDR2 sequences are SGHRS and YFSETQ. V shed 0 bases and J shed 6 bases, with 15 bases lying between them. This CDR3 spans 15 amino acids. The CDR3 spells CASSLARSTEPEAFF. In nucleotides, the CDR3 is TGCGCCAGCAGCTTGGCCCGAAGTACGGAACCTGAAGCTTTCTTT. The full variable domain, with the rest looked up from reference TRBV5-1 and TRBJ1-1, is KAGVTQTPRYLIKTRGQQVTLSCSPISGHRSVSWYQQTPGQGLQFLFEYFSETQRNKGNFPGRFSGRQFSNSRSEMNVSTLELGDSALYLCASSLARSTEPEAFFGQGTRLTVV.

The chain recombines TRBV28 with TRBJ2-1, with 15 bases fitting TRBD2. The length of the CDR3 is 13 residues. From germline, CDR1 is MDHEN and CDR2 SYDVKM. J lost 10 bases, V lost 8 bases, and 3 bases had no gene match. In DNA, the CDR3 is TGTGCCAGCTATGGGACTAGCGGGAGGGAGCAGTTCTTC. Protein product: CASYGTSGREQFF.

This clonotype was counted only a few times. Here the CDR3 reads CATSDSGVAGAWTYNEQFF. The CDR3 region has the DNA TGTGCCACCAGTGATTCAGGGGTAGCGGGAGCGTGGACCTACAATGAGCAGTTCTTC. The V gene is TRBV24-1, the J gene TRBJ2-1, with 9 nucleotides matching TRBD2. Germline V CDR1 and CDR2: KGHDR, SFDVKD. The CDR3 length is 19 residues. Trimming at V came to 2 bases and at J to 2 bases, leaving 12 bases not matched to a gene.

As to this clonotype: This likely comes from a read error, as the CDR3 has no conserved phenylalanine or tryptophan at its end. CDR3 region: CSARDRERGGDTQYS. CDR3 DNA: TGCAGTGCTAGAGATCGGGAACGGGGTGGCGATACGCAGTATTCT. The rearrangement joins TRBV20-1 to TRBJ2-3; a possible D gene is TRBD2 (5 bases). CDR3 size: 15 residues. V was trimmed by 0 bases and J by 6 bases, leaving 16 bases between them. Germline V lookup: CDR1 DFQATT, CDR2 SNEGSKA (reference sequence).

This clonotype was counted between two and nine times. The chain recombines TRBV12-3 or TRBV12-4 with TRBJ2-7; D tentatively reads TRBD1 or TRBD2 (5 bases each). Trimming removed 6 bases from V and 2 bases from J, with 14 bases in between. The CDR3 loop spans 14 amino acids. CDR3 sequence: CASSPGTFTYEQYF. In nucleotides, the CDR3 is TGTGCCAGCAGCCCCGGGACGTTCACCTACGAGCAGTACTTC.

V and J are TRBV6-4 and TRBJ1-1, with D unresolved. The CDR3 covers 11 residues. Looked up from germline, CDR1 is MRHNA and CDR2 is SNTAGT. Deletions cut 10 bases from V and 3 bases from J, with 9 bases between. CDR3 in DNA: TGTGCCAACCCCGGGGACACTGAAGCTTTCTTT. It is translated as CANPGDTEAFF.

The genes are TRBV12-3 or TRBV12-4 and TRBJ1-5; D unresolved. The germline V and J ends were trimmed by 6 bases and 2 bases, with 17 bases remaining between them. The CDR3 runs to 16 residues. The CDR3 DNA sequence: TGTGCCAGCAGCCAAGGGCCCTCGGCGGGCAATCAGCCCCAGCATTTT. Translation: CASSQGPSAGNQPQHF.

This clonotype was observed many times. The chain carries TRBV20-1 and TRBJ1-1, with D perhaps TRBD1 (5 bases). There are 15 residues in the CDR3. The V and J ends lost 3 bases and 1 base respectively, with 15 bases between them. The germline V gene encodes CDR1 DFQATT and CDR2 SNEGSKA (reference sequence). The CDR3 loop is CSASPAGPKNTEAFF. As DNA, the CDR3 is TGCAGTGCTAGCCCCGCGGGACCGAAGAACACTGAAGCTTTCTTT.

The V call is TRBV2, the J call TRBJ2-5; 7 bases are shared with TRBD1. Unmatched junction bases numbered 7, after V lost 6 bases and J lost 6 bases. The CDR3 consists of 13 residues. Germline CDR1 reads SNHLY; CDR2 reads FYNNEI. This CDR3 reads CASRRDRDQTQYF. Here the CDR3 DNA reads TGTGCCAGCAGGCGCGACAGGGACCAGACCCAGTACTTC.

Here the CDR3 DNA reads TGTGCCAGCAGTGTGGGACAGAGCTCTGGGGCCAACGTCCTGACTTTC. Amino acid sequence: CASSVGQSSGANVLTF. This chain joins TRBV2 and TRBJ2-6; TRBD1 aligns across 7 bases. V was clipped by 4 bases and J by 0 bases; unmatched bases: 3. CDR1 SNHLY and CDR2 FYNNEI come from the germline V gene. This CDR3 is built from 16 residues. The full variable domain, in which reference TRBV2 and TRBJ2-6 provide the parts outside the CDR3, is EPEVTQTPSHQVTQMGQEVILRCVPISNHLYFYWYRQILGQKVEFLVSFYNNEISEKSEIFDDQFSVERPDGSNFTLKIRSTKLEDSAMYFCASSVGQSSGANVLTFGAGSRLTVL.

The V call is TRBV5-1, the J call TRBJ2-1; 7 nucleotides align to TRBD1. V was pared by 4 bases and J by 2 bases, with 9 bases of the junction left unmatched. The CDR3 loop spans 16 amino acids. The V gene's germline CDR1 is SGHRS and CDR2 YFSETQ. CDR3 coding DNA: TGCGCCAGCAGCGGAAACAGGGGAACCCCCTACAATGAGCAGTTCTTC. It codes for CASSGNRGTPYNEQFF.

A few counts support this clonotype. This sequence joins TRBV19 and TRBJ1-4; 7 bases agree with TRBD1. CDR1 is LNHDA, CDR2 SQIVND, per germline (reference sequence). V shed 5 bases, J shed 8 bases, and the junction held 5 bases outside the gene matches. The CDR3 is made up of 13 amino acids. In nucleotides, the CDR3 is TGTGCCAGTAGTCGGGGGACAGTCGAAAAACTGTTTTTT. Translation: CASSRGTVEKLFF.